This passage covers 4 T cell receptor beta chains from one sample sequenced in a study of vaccination and CD4 T cells after COVID-19. The Oncomine TCR Beta short-read assay was what sequenced the DNA obtained from cultured CD4+ T cells. TCRdb called the PCR reads again in MiXCR, with one record for every CDR3 protein. This repertoire shows tens of thousands of distinct CDR3 sequences, around two fifths found once; its top ten account for roughly 5%. Their antigens are not known. Time point defined: late sampling 161 to 241 days after vaccination in a few convalescent patients. Treatment specified: approximately nine-day PBMC culture with coronavirus spike peptide pools or control peptides (ViraFEST assay). The sample in question was CD4+ T cells from blood, cultured in vitro, obtained about 7 months after SARS-CoV-2 vaccination. The receptor source for this set is a human donor who had recovered from COVID-19.

The chain has TRBV20-1 and TRBJ2-1, with TRBD1 matching 12 bases. V trimming: 1 base; J trimming: 12 bases; junction bases outside the gene matches: 7. Looked up from germline, CDR1 is DFQATT and CDR2 is SNEGSKA (reference sequence). The CDR3 covers 14 residues. In nucleotides, the CDR3 is TGCAGTGCTAGAGTACCGGGACAGGGGGCTTCGCAGTTCTTC. Translated, it gives CSARVPGQGASQFF.

The J gene is TRBJ2-2, the V gene TRBV7-3; D is uncertain. Per germline, CDR1 SGHTA and CDR2 FQGTGA. This CDR3 has 14 amino acids. Trimming stripped 6 bases from V and 0 bases from J, with 8 bases between. The CDR3 protein is CASRSDANTGELFF. The CDR3 DNA reads TGTGCCAGCAGATCGGACGCGAACACCGGGGAGCTGTTTTTT.

The J gene is TRBJ1-2, the V gene TRBV20-1; D not resolved. CDR1 is DFQATT and CDR2 is SNEGSKA in the germline V gene (reference sequence). V lost 3 bases and J lost 0, with 17 bases in between. This CDR3 is 16 amino acids long. DNA for the CDR3: TGCAGTGCTAGCTTGGCAGCTACCACCTCTAACTATGGCTACACCTTC. Its protein is CSASLAATTSNYGYTF.

The chain employs TRBV7-2 and TRBJ2-5; no definite D call. CDR3 length: 13 amino acids. The germline gives CDR1 SGHTA, CDR2 FQGNSA. Trimming left V 1 base short and J 2 bases short, with 5 bases between. The CDR3 bases are TGTGCCAGCAGCTTAGAACTGCAAGAGACCCAGTACTTC. Its protein is CASSLELQETQYF. Full variable domain (remainder filled in from reference TRBV7-2 and TRBJ2-5): GAGVSQSPSNKVTEKGKDVELRCDPISGHTALYWYRQSLGQGLEFLIYFQGNSAPDKSGLPSDRFSAERTGGSVSTLTIQRTQQEDSAVYLCASSLELQETQYFGPGTRLLVL.